This T cell receptor (beta chain) was identified in a study of beta chain features in type 1 diabetes. Findings of the study overall: TCRB rearrangement may or may not be influenced by HLA type; here this remained unresolved. Individuals with type 1 diabetes displayed fewer insertions and more deletions at VDJ junctions. Within each of all four CD4+ subsets, Type 1 diabetes patients had TCRB CDR3s that were moderately but significantly shorter. Naive, central memory and Treg TCRB repertoires appeared more alike in patients than in healthy donors.

This clone occurred a few times. Its antigen is as yet unknown. V lost 0 bases to trimming and J lost 5 bases; unmatched junction nucleotides: 13. This CDR3 comprises 18 residues. CDR1 and CDR2 from the germline V gene are GTSNPN and SVGIG (reference sequence). Every bit of the isolated RNA underwent reverse transcription, so sequencing read expressed TCRB transcripts. This table comes from immunoSEQ multiplex PCR, and its TCRdb copy is limited to in-frame clones, with some not included. This repertoire shows some 700,000 clones, about an eighth found once; its top ten account for 0.02% to 0.025%. The sequenced sample consisted of naive CD4+ T cells from blood. The V gene is TRBV30, the J gene TRBJ2-5; 12 bases are a match to TRBD2. The TCR sequence derives from a man between 18 and 35 years old with type 1 diabetes. The CDR3 region has the DNA TGTGCCTGGAGTGTAAGGTGGACTAGCGGGGATAACCGGGAGACCCAGTACTTC. The encoded protein is CAWSVRWTSGDNRETQYF.